This passage covers 6 T cell receptor beta chains from one sample sequenced in a study of T cell changes during pregnancy in multiple sclerosis (dated by TCRdb to between 2018 and 2021). Libraries were prepared through the immunoSEQ multiplex PCR assay. TCRdb holds this immuneACCESS table with in-frame rearrangements only. Some clones are missing; in checked studies, unresolved V genes explain under half, and the rest has no known cause. This sample holds tens of thousands of clones; 94% were observed only once. Roughly 0.93% of the sample goes to the ten largest clones. The sequences come from peripheral blood, collected in the second trimester of pregnancy. The receptors come from a female donor in good health, enrolled as a control in a pregnancy study.

The CDR3 nucleotides are TGTGCCAGCAGTACTCTAACGTCCACCGGGGAGCTGTTTTTT. Encoded protein: CASSTLTSTGELFF. The V and J genes are TRBV13 and TRBJ2-2; D gene unclear. CDR3 length: 14 amino acids. Trimming stripped 6 bases from V and 4 bases from J, with 12 bases between. Looked up from germline, CDR1 is PRHDT and CDR2 is FYEKMQ (reference sequence).

The V and J genes are TRBV28 and TRBJ2-4; TRBD2 might be the D (5 bases). The CDR3 consists of 12 residues. V was cut by 3 bases and J by 9 bases, with 9 bases left in between. CDR1 MDHEN and CDR2 SYDVKM come from the germline V gene. The CDR3 loop is CASSLYAGIQYF. For the CDR3, the DNA is TGTGCCAGCAGTTTGTATGCGGGCATTCAGTACTTC.

The rearrangement joins TRBV5-1 to TRBJ1-2; D remains unclear. The V end lost 0 bases, the J end lost 6 bases, and 15 bases lay between the germline ends. The CDR3 extends over 15 amino acids. The germline gives CDR1 SGHRS, CDR2 YFSETQ. The CDR3 bases are TGCGCCAGCAGCTTGGCCGTGGCTGAATCTGATGGCTACACCTTC. Its protein product is CASSLAVAESDGYTF.

V and J are TRBV6-5 and TRBJ2-4; the D gene is possibly TRBD1 (6 bases). Germline-derived CDR1 and CDR2 are MNHEY and SVGAGI. Trimming stripped 4 bases from V and 9 bases from J, with 7 bases between. This CDR3 contains 11 residues. CDR3 region: CASSSQGIQYF. Written as DNA, the CDR3 is TGTGCCAGCAGTTCACAGGGCATTCAGTACTTC.

The chain is built from TRBV7-9 and TRBJ2-5; TRBD2 matches 10 bases. The CDR3 sequence is 15 residues long. Germline values: CDR1 SEHNR, CDR2 FQNEAQ (reference sequence). Germline trimming cut 4 bases from V and 4 bases from J; bases unmatched to any gene: 6. Here the CDR3 DNA reads TGTGCCAGCAGCTGGGGGACTAGCGAGAGAGAGACCCAGTACTTC. Protein: CASSWGTSERETQYF. The variable domain in full, completed from reference TRBV7-9 and TRBJ2-5, reads DTGVSQNPRHKITKRGQNVTFRCDPISEHNRLYWYRQTLGQGPEFLTYFQNEAQLEKSRLLSDRFSAERPKGSFSTLEIQRTEQGDSAMYLCASSWGTSERETQYFGPGTRLLVL.

The rearrangement links TRBV5-1 to TRBJ2-7; TRBD2 aligns across 12 bases. The CDR3 covers 17 residues. CDR1 SGHRS and CDR2 YFSETQ come from the germline V gene. The junction had 11 bases not matched to a gene; V was cut back by 5 bases and J by 2 bases. The CDR3 DNA reads as TGCGCCAGCAGAGCCACTCCTAGCGGGAGGGGGACCTACGAGCAGTACTTC. Protein sequence: CASRATPSGRGTYEQYF.